Below are 13 T cell receptor beta chains sequenced from a single sample in a study of T cell responses to AZD1222 COVID-19 vaccine. Assay: immunoSEQ multiplex PCR; the TCRdb copy retains only in-frame clones and omits some. The sample has about 120,000 clones; around 90% are singletons. The sequencing here drew on peripheral blood, taken on day 0 of AZD1222 vaccination. These receptors all come from an adult in good health.

J is TRBJ1-5 and V is TRBV12-3 or TRBV12-4; no firm D call. V lost 5 bases and J lost 4, with 9 bases in between. CDR3 length equals 13 residues. CDR3 DNA sequence: TGTGCCAGCAGTCAATTCGGGAATCAGCCCCAGCATTTT. Its translation is CASSQFGNQPQHF.

V is TRBV18 and J is TRBJ2-7; 7 nucleotides align to TRBD1. The CDR3 totals 14 residues. Germline CDR1 reads KGHSH; CDR2 reads LQKENI. V shed 1 base, J shed 4 bases, and the junction held 4 bases outside the gene matches. This chain's CDR3 is CASSPRDRSYEQYF. The DNA for the CDR3 is TGTGCCAGCTCACCACGGGACAGATCATACGAGCAGTACTTC.

The rearrangement uses TRBV6-5 and TRBJ1-4, with D unresolved. There are 13 residues in the CDR3. Per the germline V gene, CDR1 is MNHEY and CDR2 is SVGAGI. V was trimmed by 6 bases and J by 2 bases, leaving 7 bases between them. DNA for the CDR3: TGTGCCAGCAGCCAAAGGACTAATGAAAAACTGTTTTTT. Protein: CASSQRTNEKLFF.

V and J are TRBV18 and TRBJ2-7; TRBD1 matches at 9 bases. Trimming at V came to 3 bases and at J to 2 bases, leaving 5 bases not matched to a gene. Germline loops: CDR1 KGHSH, CDR2 LQKENI. The CDR3 contains 15 residues. In DNA, the CDR3 is TGTGCCAGCTCACCGGGACAGGGAGGCGCCTACGAGCAGTACTTC. It yields the protein CASSPGQGGAYEQYF.

This clone was observed once. This chain joins TRBV5-6 and TRBJ2-4; D might be TRBD1 (5 bases). V was shortened by 2 bases and J by 6 bases, with 24 bases between the two germline ends. The germline gives CDR1 SGHDT, CDR2 YYEEEE. The CDR3 sequence is 18 residues long. The CDR3 DNA sequence: TGTGCCAGCAGCTTCCCCGTAGGGGCGGCAACGGGTGGAAACATTCAGTACTTC. It specifies CASSFPVGAATGGNIQYF.

This chain connects TRBV24-1 to TRBJ2-3, with 10 nucleotides matching TRBD2. The germline V gene has CDR1 KGHDR and CDR2 SFDVKD. Losses at the gene ends were 3 bases for V and 4 bases for J; bases not matched to a gene: 6. The CDR3 consists of 16 residues. This chain's CDR3 is CATSDPGTSASDTQYF. As DNA, the CDR3 is TGTGCCACCAGTGATCCGGGGACTAGCGCGTCAGATACGCAGTATTTT.

The rearrangement links TRBV28 to TRBJ2-5, with 14 bases aligning to TRBD2. The V segment lost 6 bases and the J segment 4 bases; nucleotides outside the gene matches: 10. Germline-derived CDR1 and CDR2 are MDHEN and SYDVKM. The CDR3 is made up of 17 amino acids. The CDR3 reads CASSRTGTSGSTETQYF. CDR3 coding DNA: TGTGCCAGCAGCCGAACCGGGACTAGCGGGAGCACAGAGACCCAGTACTTC.

In DNA form, the CDR3 reads TGTGCCTGGGGGAGCCCCTACGAGCAGTACTTC. Translating gives CAWGSPYEQYF. V is TRBV30 and J is TRBJ2-7, with D maybe TRBD2 (5 bases). This CDR3 is built from 11 residues. The V end was cut by 5 bases, the J end by 2 bases, with 7 bases between. In germline, CDR1 is GTSNPN, CDR2 SVGIG (reference sequence).

The V and J genes are TRBV4-2 and TRBJ1-2, with 9 bases that match TRBD1. The germline V gene has CDR1 LGHNA and CDR2 YNFKEQ. The CDR3 covers 17 residues. Trimming at V came to 2 bases and at J to 8 bases, leaving 15 bases not matched to a gene. This chain's CDR3 is CASSQPIPGQGEIGYTF. The DNA of the CDR3 is TGTGCCAGCAGCCAACCAATCCCGGGACAGGGAGAGATAGGCTACACCTTC.

The V gene is TRBV2, the J gene TRBJ2-7; D not resolved. Trimming cost V 5 bases and J 0 bases, with 2 bases left between them. The V gene's germline CDR1 is SNHLY and CDR2 FYNNEI. The CDR3 runs 11 residues. The CDR3 protein is CASSLSYEQYF. CDR3 nucleotides: TGTGCCAGCAGTCTCTCCTACGAGCAGTACTTC.

The chain combines TRBV6-4 with TRBJ2-1, with D possibly being TRBD2 (5 bases). Germline assignment: CDR1 MRHNA and CDR2 SNTAGT. The CDR3 extends over 15 amino acids. V was shortened by 4 bases and J by 0 bases, with 10 bases between the two germline ends. Here the CDR3 reads CASSVERTSYNEQFF. For the CDR3, the DNA is TGTGCCAGCAGTGTCGAGCGGACCTCCTACAATGAGCAGTTCTTC.

V and J are TRBV4-1 and TRBJ2-5; D might be TRBD1 (5 bases). V shed 4 bases and J shed 0 bases, with 9 bases lying between them. The V gene's germline CDR1 is MGHRA and CDR2 YSYEKL. The CDR3 has 14 amino acids. CDR3 sequence reads: CASSPLDNQETQYF. The CDR3 DNA follows: TGCGCCAGCAGCCCCCTGGACAACCAAGAGACCCAGTACTTC.

This chain joins TRBV7-8 and TRBJ2-3; D gene unclear. The CDR3 spans 14 residues. Germline V gives CDR1 SGHVS, CDR2 FQNEAQ. Trimming took off 5 bases at V and 2 bases at J, with 11 bases between the two ends. CDR3 amino acids: CASSPDLYTDTQYF. The DNA for the CDR3 is TGTGCCAGCAGCCCTGACTTATACACAGATACGCAGTATTTT. Using reference TRBV7-8 and TRBJ2-3 for the parts outside the CDR3, the full variable domain is GAGVSQSPRYKVAKRGQDVALRCDPISGHVSLFWYQQALGQGPEFLTYFQNEAQLDKSGLPSDRFFAERPEGSVSTLKIQRTQQEDSAVYLCASSPDLYTDTQYFGPGTRLTVL.